A selection of T cell receptor beta chains follows, all from one sample in a study of blood T cells in healthy people across ages. TCRdb recomputed calls from the 5' RACE reads with MiXCR, one row per CDR3 protein. The profile shows about 540,000 distinct CDR3 sequences, 24% of them singletons. This sample was shared with a second study, whose subject was T cells of mothers and their children.

Sample: blood. The receptors stem from a boy between 10 and 17 years old in good health. CDR3s include the opening cysteine and the closing phenylalanine or tryptophan. D genes are given only for firm matches. Clone size appears in some rows only: once, few, many, or a class for an expanded clone.

j_call	d_call	v_call	clone_size	cdr3_nt	cdr3_aa
TRBJ2-7	TRBD1	TRBV6-2/TRBV6-3	few	TGTGCCAGCAGTTACTCCGGGACAGGGCCGGGCTCCTACGAGCAGTACTTC	CASSYSGTGPGSYEQYF
TRBJ1-1	TRBD1	TRBV2	.	TGTGCCAGCAGTCCCCCAGGGACAGGGGGCACTGAAGCTTTCTTT	CASSPPGTGGTEAFF
TRBJ2-1	TRBD2	TRBV7-9	.	TGTGCCAGCAGCCTCGGACTAGCGGGAGGGCAGCGGAGTGAGCAGTTCTTC	CASSLGLAGGQRSEQFF
TRBJ1-1	TRBD1	TRBV30	.	TGTGCCTGGAGCGACCGGGACAGGGGGCCTTCGAACACTGAAGCTTTCTTT	CAWSDRDRGPSNTEAFF
TRBJ2-2	TRBD1	TRBV29-1	few	TGCAGCGTAACAGGGGTGGGCACCGGGGAGCTGTTTTTT	CSVTGVGTGELFF
TRBJ2-1	.	TRBV28	few	TGTGCCAGCACCGCGGATTTTGAGCAGTTCTTC	CASTADFEQFF
TRBJ1-3	.	TRBV4-3	few	TGCGCCAGCAGCCAAGAGAGGGTTCTGGAGGGAAACACCATATATTTT	CASSQERVLEGNTIYF
TRBJ2-1	.	TRBV11-2	.	TGTGCCAGCAGCCATCGACCGGGACTCACTAACAATGAGCAGTTCTTC	CASSHRPGLTNNEQFF
TRBJ2-5	.	TRBV3-1	many	TGTGCCAGCAGCCAAGCCGGGGAGCAGTACTTC	CASSQAGEQYF
TRBJ1-1	.	TRBV6-2/TRBV6-3	few	TGTGCCACGAATACCGGACGGATGAACACTGAAGCTTTCTTT	CATNTGRMNTEAFF
TRBJ2-7	.	TRBV20-1	.	TGCAGTGCCCCCAATAGTCTCGACCGATCCTACGAGCAGTACTTC	CSAPNSLDRSYEQYF
TRBJ1-3	.	TRBV7-2	few	TGTGCCAGCAGCCGGTGGGCGATAGAAATCACTGGAAACACCATATATTTT	CASSRWAIEITGNTIYF
TRBJ1-4	TRBD1	TRBV12-3/TRBV12-4	many	TGTGCCAGCAGTTTAGATGGGACAGCGAATGAAAAACTGTTTTTT	CASSLDGTANEKLFF
TRBJ2-7	.	TRBV1	.	TGCACCAGCAGCCAAGACGCGAGGGAAGCCTCCTACGAGCAGTACTTC	CTSSQDAREASYEQYF
TRBJ2-7	.	TRBV12-3/TRBV12-4	few	TGTGCCAGCAGTCCGCCGATGTCCTACGAGCAGTACTTC	CASSPPMSYEQYF